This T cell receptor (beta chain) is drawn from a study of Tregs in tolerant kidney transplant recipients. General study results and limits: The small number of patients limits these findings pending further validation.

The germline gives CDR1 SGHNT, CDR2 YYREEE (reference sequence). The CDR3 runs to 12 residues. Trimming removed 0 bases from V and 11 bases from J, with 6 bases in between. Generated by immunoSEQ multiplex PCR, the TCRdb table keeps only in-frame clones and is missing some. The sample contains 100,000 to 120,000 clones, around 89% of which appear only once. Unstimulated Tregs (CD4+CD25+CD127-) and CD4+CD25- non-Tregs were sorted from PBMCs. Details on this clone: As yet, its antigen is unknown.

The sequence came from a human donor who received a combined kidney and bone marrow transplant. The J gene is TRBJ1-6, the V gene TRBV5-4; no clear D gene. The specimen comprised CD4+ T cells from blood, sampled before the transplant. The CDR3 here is CASSLDRAPLHF. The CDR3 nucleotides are TGTGCCAGCAGCTTGGATCGGGCACCCCTCCACTTT.